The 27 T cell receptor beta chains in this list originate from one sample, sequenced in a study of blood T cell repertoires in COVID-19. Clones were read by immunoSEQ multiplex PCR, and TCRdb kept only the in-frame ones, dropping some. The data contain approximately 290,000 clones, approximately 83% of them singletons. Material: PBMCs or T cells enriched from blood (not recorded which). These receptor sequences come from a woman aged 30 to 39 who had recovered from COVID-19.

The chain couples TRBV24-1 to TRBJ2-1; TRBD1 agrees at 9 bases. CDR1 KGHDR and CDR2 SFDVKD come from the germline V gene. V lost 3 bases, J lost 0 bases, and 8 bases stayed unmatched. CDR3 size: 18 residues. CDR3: CATSDTKGQGGSYNEQFF. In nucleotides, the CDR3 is TGTGCCACCAGTGATACTAAGGGACAGGGAGGCTCCTACAATGAGCAGTTCTTC.

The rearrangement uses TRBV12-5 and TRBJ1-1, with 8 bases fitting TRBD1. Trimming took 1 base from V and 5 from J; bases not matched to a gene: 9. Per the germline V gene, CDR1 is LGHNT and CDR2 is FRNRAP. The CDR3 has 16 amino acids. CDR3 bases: TGTGCTAGTGGTTTGGCTCAGGGGGCTGGGTTGACTGAAGCTTTCTTT. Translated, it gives CASGLAQGAGLTEAFF.

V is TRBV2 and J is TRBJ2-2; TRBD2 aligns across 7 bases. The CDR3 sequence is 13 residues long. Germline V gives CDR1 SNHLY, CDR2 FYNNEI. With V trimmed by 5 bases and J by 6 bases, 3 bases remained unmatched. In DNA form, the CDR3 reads TGTGCCAGCAGTTGGGGGGGAGCCGGGGAGCTGTTTTTT. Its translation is CASSWGGAGELFF.

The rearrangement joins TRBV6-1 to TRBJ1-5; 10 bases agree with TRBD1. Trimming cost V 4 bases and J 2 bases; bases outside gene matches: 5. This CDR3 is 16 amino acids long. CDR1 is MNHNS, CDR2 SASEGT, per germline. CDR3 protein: CASSGQGASRNQPQHF. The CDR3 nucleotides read TGTGCCAGCAGTGGACAGGGGGCAAGTCGCAATCAGCCCCAGCATTTT.

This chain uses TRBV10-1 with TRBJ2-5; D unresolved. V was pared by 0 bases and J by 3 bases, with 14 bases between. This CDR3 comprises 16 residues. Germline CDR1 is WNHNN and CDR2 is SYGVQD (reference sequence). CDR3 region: CASSESLGRRKETQYF. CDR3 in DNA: TGCGCCAGCAGTGAGTCTTTGGGCAGAAGAAAAGAGACCCAGTACTTC.

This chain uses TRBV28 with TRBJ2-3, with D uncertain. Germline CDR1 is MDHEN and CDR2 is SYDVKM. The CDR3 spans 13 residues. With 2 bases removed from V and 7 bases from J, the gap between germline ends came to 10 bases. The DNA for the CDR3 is TGTGCCAGCAGTTTAGGTCGGGTTAATACGCAGTATTTT. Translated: CASSLGRVNTQYF.

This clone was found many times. This CDR3 reads CASSETGVGFGGYTF. CDR3 sequence (DNA): TGTGCCAGCAGTGAAACAGGGGTCGGCTTTGGAGGCTACACCTTC. The chain uses TRBV25-1 and TRBJ1-2; 7 bases fit TRBD1. Germline CDR1 is MGHDK and CDR2 is SYGVNS. J was trimmed by 8 bases and V by 2 bases; bases with no gene match: 11. The CDR3 spans 15 residues.

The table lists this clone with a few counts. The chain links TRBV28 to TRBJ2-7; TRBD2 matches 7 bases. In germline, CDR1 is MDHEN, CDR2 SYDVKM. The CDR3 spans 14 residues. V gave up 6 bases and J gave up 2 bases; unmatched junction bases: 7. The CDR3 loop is CASSSGLAAYEQYF. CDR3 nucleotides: TGTGCCAGCAGCTCCGGTCTAGCGGCCTACGAGCAGTACTTC.

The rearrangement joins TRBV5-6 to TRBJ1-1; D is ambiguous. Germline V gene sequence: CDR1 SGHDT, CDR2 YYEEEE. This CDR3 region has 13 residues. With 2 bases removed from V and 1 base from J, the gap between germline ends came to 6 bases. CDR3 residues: CASSFGENTEAFF. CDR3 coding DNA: TGTGCCAGCAGCTTCGGGGAGAACACTGAAGCTTTCTTT.

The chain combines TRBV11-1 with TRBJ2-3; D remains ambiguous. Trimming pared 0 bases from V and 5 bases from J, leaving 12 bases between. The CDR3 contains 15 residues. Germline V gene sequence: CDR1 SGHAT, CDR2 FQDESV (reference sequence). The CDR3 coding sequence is TGTGCCAGCAGCTTAGCCTTGAGTCATTTAGATACGCAGTATTTT. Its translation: CASSLALSHLDTQYF.

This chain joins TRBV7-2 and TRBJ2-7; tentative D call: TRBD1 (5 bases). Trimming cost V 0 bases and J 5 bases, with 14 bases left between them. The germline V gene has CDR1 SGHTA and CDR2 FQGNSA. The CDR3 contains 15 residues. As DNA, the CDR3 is TGTGCCAGCAGCTTAGCGGGCAGGACAATCCACGAGCAGTACTTC. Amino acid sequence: CASSLAGRTIHEQYF.

CDR3 amino acids: CATSGGLAGGGEQYF. The CDR3 nucleotides read TGTGCCACCAGTGGCGGACTAGCGGGAGGGGGCGAGCAGTACTTC. The rearrangement links TRBV24-1 to TRBJ2-7; 15 bases agree with TRBD2. V was clipped by 5 bases and J by 6 bases; unmatched bases: 4. Per the germline V gene, CDR1 is KGHDR and CDR2 is SFDVKD. The CDR3 contains 15 residues.

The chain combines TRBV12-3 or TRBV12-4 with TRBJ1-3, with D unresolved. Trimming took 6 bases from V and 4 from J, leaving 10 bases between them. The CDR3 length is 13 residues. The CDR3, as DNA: TGTGCCAGCAGGAACAGCGGGGGAAACACCATATATTTT. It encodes CASRNSGGNTIYF.

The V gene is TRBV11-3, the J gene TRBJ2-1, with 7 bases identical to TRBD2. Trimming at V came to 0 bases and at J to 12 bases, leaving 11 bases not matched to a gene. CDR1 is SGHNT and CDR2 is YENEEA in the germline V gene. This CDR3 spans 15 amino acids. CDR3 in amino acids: CASSLDGGGSAPQFF. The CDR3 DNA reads TGTGCCAGCAGCTTAGACGGTGGCGGGAGCGCTCCGCAGTTCTTC. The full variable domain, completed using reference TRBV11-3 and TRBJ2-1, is EAGVVQSPRYKIIEKKQPVAFWCNPISGHNTLYWYLQNLGQGPELLIRYENEEAVDDSQLPKDRFSAERLKGVDSTLKIQPAELGDSAVYLCASSLDGGGSAPQFFGPGTRLTVL.

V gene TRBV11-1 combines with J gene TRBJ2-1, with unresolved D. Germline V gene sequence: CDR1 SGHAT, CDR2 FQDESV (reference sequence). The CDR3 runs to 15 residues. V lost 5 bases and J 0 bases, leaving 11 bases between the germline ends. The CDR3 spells CASSQIQSSYNEQFF. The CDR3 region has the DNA TGTGCCAGCAGCCAGATCCAAAGCTCCTACAATGAGCAGTTCTTC.

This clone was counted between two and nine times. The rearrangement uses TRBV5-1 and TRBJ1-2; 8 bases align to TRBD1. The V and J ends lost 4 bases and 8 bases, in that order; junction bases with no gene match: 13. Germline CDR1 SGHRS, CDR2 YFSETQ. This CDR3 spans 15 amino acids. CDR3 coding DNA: TGCGCCAGCAGCCCACCAGGGACAGGAAGGGGCGGCTACACCTTC. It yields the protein CASSPPGTGRGGYTF.

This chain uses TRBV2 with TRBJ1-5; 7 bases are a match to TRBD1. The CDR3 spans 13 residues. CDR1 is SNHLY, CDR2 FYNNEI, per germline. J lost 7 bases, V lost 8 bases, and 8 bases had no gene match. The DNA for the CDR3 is TGTGCCAGCCGCAATAACAGGGGACAGCCCCAGCATTTT. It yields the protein CASRNNRGQPQHF.

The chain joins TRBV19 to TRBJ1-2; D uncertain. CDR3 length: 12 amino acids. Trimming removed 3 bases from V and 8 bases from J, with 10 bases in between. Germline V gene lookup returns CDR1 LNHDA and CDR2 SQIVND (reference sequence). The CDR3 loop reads CASSIKRWGYTF. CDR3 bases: TGTGCCAGTAGTATCAAGAGGTGGGGCTACACCTTC.

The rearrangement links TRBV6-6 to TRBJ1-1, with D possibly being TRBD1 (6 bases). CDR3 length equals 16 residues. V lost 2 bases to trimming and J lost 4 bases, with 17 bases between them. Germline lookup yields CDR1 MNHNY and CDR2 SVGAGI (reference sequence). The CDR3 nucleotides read TGTGCCAGCAGTTACCCGGGCGGGGGGCAGCGCACTGAAGCTTTCTTT. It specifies CASSYPGGGQRTEAFF.

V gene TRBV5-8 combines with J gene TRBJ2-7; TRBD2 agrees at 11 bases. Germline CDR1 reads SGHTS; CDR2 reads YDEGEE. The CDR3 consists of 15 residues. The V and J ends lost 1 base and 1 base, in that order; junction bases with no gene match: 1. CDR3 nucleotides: TGTGCCAGCAGCTTGCGACTAGCGGGATCCTACGAGCAGTACTTC. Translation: CASSLRLAGSYEQYF.

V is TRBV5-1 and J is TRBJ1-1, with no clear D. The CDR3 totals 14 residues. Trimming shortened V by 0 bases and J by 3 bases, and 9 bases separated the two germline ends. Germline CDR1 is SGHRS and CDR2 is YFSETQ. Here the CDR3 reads CASSLEIRDTEAFF. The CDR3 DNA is TGCGCCAGCAGCTTGGAAATCCGGGACACTGAAGCTTTCTTT.

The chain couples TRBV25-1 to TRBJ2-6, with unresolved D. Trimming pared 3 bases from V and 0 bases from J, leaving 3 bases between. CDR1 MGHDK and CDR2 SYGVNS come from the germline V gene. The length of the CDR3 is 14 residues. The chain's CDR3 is CASSDYSGANVLTF. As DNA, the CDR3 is TGTGCCAGCAGTGACTACTCTGGGGCCAACGTCCTGACTTTC.

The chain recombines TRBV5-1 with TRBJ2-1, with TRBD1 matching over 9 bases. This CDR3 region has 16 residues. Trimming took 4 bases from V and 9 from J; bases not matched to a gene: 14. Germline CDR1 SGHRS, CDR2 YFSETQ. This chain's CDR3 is CASSGDRAIGYREQFF. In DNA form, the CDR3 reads TGCGCCAGCAGCGGGGACAGGGCTATTGGGTACCGTGAGCAGTTCTTC.

The CDR3 bases are TGTGCCAGTAGTACACGCAGCGGGACAGGGGGCTCAGATACGCAGTATTTT. Amino acids: CASSTRSGTGGSDTQYF. V is TRBV19 and J is TRBJ2-3; 12 bases match TRBD1. CDR3 size: 17 residues. V shed 4 bases and J 4 bases; nucleotides not matched to a gene: 9. Germline assignment: CDR1 LNHDA and CDR2 SQIVND (reference sequence).

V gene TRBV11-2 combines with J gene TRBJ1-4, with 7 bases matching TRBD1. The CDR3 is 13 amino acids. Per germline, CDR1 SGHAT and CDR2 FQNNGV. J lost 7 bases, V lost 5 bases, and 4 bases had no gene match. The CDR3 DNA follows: TGTGCCAGCAGCCAGGGACAGCTTGAAAAACTGTTTTTT. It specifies CASSQGQLEKLFF.

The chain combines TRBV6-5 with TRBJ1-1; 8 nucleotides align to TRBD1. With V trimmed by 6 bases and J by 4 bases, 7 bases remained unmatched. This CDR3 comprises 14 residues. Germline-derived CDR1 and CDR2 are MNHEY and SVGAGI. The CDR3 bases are TGTGCCAGCAGCGAGGACAGGGTGGGCACTGAAGCTTTCTTT. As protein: CASSEDRVGTEAFF.

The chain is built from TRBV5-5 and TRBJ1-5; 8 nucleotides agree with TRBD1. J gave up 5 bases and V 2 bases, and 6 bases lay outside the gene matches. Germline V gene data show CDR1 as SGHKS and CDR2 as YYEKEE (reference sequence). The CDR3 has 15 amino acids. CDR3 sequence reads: CASSFTGTGDQPQHF. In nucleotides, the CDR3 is TGTGCCAGCAGCTTCACCGGGACAGGTGATCAGCCCCAGCATTTT.